Listed below are T cell receptor beta chains from one sample, sequenced in a study of shared clonotypes between healthy human individuals. Libraries were prepared by immunoSEQ multiplex PCR; TCRdb keeps only in-frame clonotypes and omits some of them. The profile shows hundreds of thousands of clones, roughly four fifths of them singletons. Sequenced: PBMCs. These TCRs come from a woman aged 40 to 55 in good health. Some clones in this sample may be carry-over from other donors' samples. CDR3s include the opening cysteine and the closing phenylalanine or tryptophan. The D gene is left open where the match is weak. Clone size appears in some rows only: once, few, many, or a class for an expanded clone.

j_call v_call clone_size d_call cdr3_aa cdr3_nt
TRBJ1-3 TRBV18 - TRBD1 CASSRRGQGSGNTIYF TGTGCCAGCTCCAGACGAGGACAGGGCTCTGGAAACACCATATATTTT
TRBJ2-1 TRBV9 - - CASSPTFYEQFF TGTGCCAGCAGCCCAACATTCTATGAGCAGTTCTTC
TRBJ2-7 TRBV6-6 - TRBD1 CASRTGTGTYEQYF TGTGCCAGCAGAACCGGGACAGGAACCTACGAGCAGTACTTC
TRBJ2-7 TRBV4-2 few - CASSQDRTDLYEQYF TGTGCCAGCAGCCAAGACCGGACGGACCTCTACGAGCAGTACTTC
TRBJ2-5 TRBV14 few - CASSQDTAQETQYF TGTGCCAGCAGCCAGGACACAGCCCAAGAGACCCAGTACTTC
TRBJ2-7 TRBV7-7 - - CASSPMTGYEQYF TGTGCCAGCAGCCCAATGACGGGTTACGAGCAGTACTTC
TRBJ2-7 TRBV19 - TRBD1 CASGQGASYEQYF TGTGCCAGCGGACAGGGGGCTTCCTACGAGCAGTACTTC
TRBJ1-4 TRBV19 - TRBD1 CASSMGQGSGEKLFF TGTGCCAGTAGTATGGGACAGGGGAGTGGTGAAAAACTGTTTTTT
TRBJ2-7 TRBV18 - - CASSRYEGVHPYEQYF TGTGCCAGCTCACGTTATGAGGGGGTCCATCCCTACGAGCAGTACTTC
TRBJ2-7 TRBV5-4 - - CASSLTVPAVGTYEQYF TGTGCCAGCAGCTTGACCGTTCCAGCGGTGGGGACCTACGAGCAGTACTTC
TRBJ2-2 TRBV5-6 - - CASSLLLGNTGELFF TGTGCCAGCAGCTTGTTGTTGGGAAACACCGGGGAGCTGTTTTTT